The 12 T cell receptor beta chains listed next were all sequenced from one sample in a study of T cell repertoires in cytomegalovirus infection. A single record per CDR3 protein comes from TCRdb applying MiXCR to the reads. The table records about 190,000 distinct CDR3 sequences, approximately 28% of them present only once. The sample taken for sequencing was PBMCs. These receptors all stem from a human donor in good health (CMV status not recorded). Some clones in this sample may be carry-over from other donors' samples.

This clonotype was counted a few times. This chain links TRBV7-8 with TRBJ1-2, with a tentative D call TRBD1 (6 bases). Trimming stripped 5 bases from V and 8 bases from J, with 15 bases between. The germline CDR1 and CDR2 sequences are SGHVS and FQNEAQ. This CDR3 has 13 amino acids. The CDR3 DNA reads as TGTGCCAGCAGCGGGACGGGGGCAGGGGGCTACACCTTC. Translation gives CASSGTGAGGYTF.

This clonotype has more than one count but fewer than ten. The V gene is TRBV6-2 or TRBV6-3, the J gene TRBJ1-5, with D unresolved. Trimming took off 0 bases at V and 0 bases at J, with 9 bases between the two ends. Germline values: CDR1 MNHEY, CDR2 SVGEGT. CDR3 length: 16 residues. The CDR3 is CASSYSEAASNQPQHF. The CDR3 DNA is TGTGCCAGCAGTTACTCTGAGGCCGCTAGCAATCAGCCCCAGCATTTT.

Ten or more counts support this clonotype. The V and J genes are TRBV4-3 and TRBJ2-7; D tentatively fits TRBD1 or TRBD2 (5 bases each). This CDR3 comprises 14 residues. Germline CDR1 reads LGHNA; CDR2 reads YSLEER. Trimming took off 4 bases at V and 0 bases at J, with 10 bases between the two ends. CDR3 nucleotides: TGCGCCAGCAGCCGAGGGGTCAGCTCCTACGAGCAGTACTTC. Amino acids: CASSRGVSSYEQYF.

The chain joins TRBV6-1 to TRBJ1-6, with a possible D match to TRBD1 (5 bases). Germline CDR1 is MNHNS and CDR2 is SASEGT. Trimming removed 5 bases from V and 2 bases from J, with 13 bases in between. This CDR3 has 16 amino acids. CDR3 residues: CASSYLGVTYNSPLHF. The CDR3 nucleotides are TGTGCCAGCAGTTACCTAGGGGTCACCTATAATTCACCCCTCCACTTT.

The chain is built from TRBV7-9 and TRBJ2-7; 7 positions match TRBD2. The CDR3 runs to 19 residues. V lost 1 base, J lost 0 bases, and 15 bases stayed unmatched. CDR1 is SEHNR, CDR2 FQNEAQ, per germline (reference sequence). This CDR3 is CASSLVLSSARGISYEQYF. CDR3 nucleotides: TGTGCCAGCAGCTTAGTTCTGTCGTCTGCGCGGGGGATCTCCTACGAGCAGTACTTC.

The rearrangement links TRBV7-9 to TRBJ1-2, with D perhaps matching TRBD1 (6 bases). From germline, CDR1 is SEHNR and CDR2 FQNEAQ (reference sequence). The CDR3 runs to 14 residues. With 5 bases removed from V and 5 bases from J, the gap between germline ends came to 15 bases. CDR3 loop: CASSPRQALYGYTF. The CDR3 nucleotides read TGTGCCAGCAGCCCCCGACAGGCTCTATATGGCTACACCTTC.

This clonotype was observed a few times. The V call is TRBV6-5, the J call TRBJ1-1, with D perhaps matching TRBD1 (6 bases). In germline, CDR1 is MNHEY, CDR2 SVGAGI. Between the trimmed V and J ends, which lost 6 bases and 2 bases, there was a span of 16 bases. The CDR3 totals 15 residues. CDR3 nucleotide sequence: TGTGCCAGCAGACTGGGGGCAGGCGGAAACACTGAAGCTTTCTTT. Translation: CASRLGAGGNTEAFF.

V usage is TRBV7-8 and J usage is TRBJ2-2; 7 nucleotides agree with TRBD1. There are 20 residues in the CDR3. Trimming at V came to 4 bases and at J to 2 bases, leaving 19 bases not matched to a gene. The germline V gene encodes CDR1 SGHVS and CDR2 FQNEAQ. The CDR3 here is CASSSKVPGQRTFNTGELFF. The CDR3 nucleotides read TGTGCCAGCAGCTCAAAAGTTCCGGGACAGCGAACCTTTAACACCGGGGAGCTGTTTTTT.

The rearrangement links TRBV5-1 to TRBJ2-2, with 9 bases aligning to TRBD1. This CDR3 contains 13 residues. V was clipped by 10 bases and J by 4 bases; unmatched bases: 5. Germline loops: CDR1 SGHRS, CDR2 YFSETQ. The CDR3 nucleotides are TGCGCCGGGCGGACAGGGGTCACCGGGGAGCTGTTTTTT. It codes for CAGRTGVTGELFF.

This chain links TRBV4-1 with TRBJ1-2; TRBD1 might be the D (6 bases). The V gene's germline CDR1 is MGHRA and CDR2 YSYEKL. Trimming took 2 bases from V and 3 from J, leaving 25 bases between them. This CDR3 is built from 19 residues. The CDR3 region is CASSQRQEANSPSYYGYTF. As DNA, the CDR3 is TGCGCCAGCAGCCAAAGACAGGAGGCCAACTCGCCTTCTTACTATGGCTACACCTTC.

This clonotype was seen ten or more times. CDR3 nucleotides: TGTGCCAGCACCCCTCGGGGGGTGAACTATGGCTACACCTTC. It yields the protein CASTPRGVNYGYTF. V is TRBV7-9 and J is TRBJ1-2; possible D gene TRBD1, 5 bases. Germline V gives CDR1 SEHNR, CDR2 FQNEAQ (reference sequence). The V end lost 7 bases, the J end lost 2 bases, and 14 bases lay between the germline ends. This CDR3 is 14 amino acids long.

This clonotype was counted only a few times. The rearrangement uses TRBV19 and TRBJ2-1; either TRBD1 or TRBD2 may fit D (5 bases each). CDR3 length: 16 residues. Germline V gene data show CDR1 as LNHDA and CDR2 as SQIVND (reference sequence). The germline V and J ends were trimmed by 4 bases and 4 bases, with 17 bases remaining between them. The CDR3 coding sequence is TGTGCCAGTAGTAAAAAGGGACGGCCTCCTTACAATGAGCAGTTCTTC. Its translation: CASSKKGRPPYNEQFF.